The subject of this entry is one TCR beta chain. Per the authors' pipeline: Reference gene primers were amplified, and this amplification served to estimate nucleated cell counts. Libraries were prepared by immunoSEQ multiplex PCR; TCRdb keeps only in-frame clonotypes and omits some of them. V and J calls plus clone size are reproduced from that table; the DNA served to infer D and trimming. The sample consists of roughly 220,000 clones, roughly nine tenths of them appearing once. The data derive from a study of blood T cell repertoires in COVID-19. Background on the study: Sites in the United States, Italy and Spain provided acute and convalescent COVID-19 samples. PBMCs, B-cell-depleted T cells, or T cells were the source of the cDNA or gDNA that made up the material.

The study assigned cohorts using participant-reported clinical history. Deletions cut 8 bases from V and 8 bases from J, with 7 bases between. This CDR3 has 10 residues. Germline lookup yields CDR1 SNHLY and CDR2 FYNNEI. Sample: PBMCs or T cells enriched from blood (not recorded which). V usage is TRBV2 and J usage is TRBJ2-1; D perhaps matches TRBD1 (6 bases). The TCR was taken from a woman aged 18-29 years in a cohort exposed to, infected with or recovered from COVID-19 (not recorded which). CDR3 bases: TGTGCCAGCTCAGGGGATGAGCAGTTCTTC. This codes for CASSGDEQFF. The whole variable domain, remainder taken from reference TRBV2 and TRBJ2-1, is EPEVTQTPSHQVTQMGQEVILRCVPISNHLYFYWYRQILGQKVEFLVSFYNNEISEKSEIFDDQFSVERPDGSNFTLKIRSTKLEDSAMYFCASSGDEQFFGPGTRLTVL.